Below, 31 T cell receptor beta chains from the same sample are listed, as sequenced in a study of regulatory T cells in long-lasting Graves disease. CDR3 regions were amplified by Arm-PCR using iRepertoire HTBI primers to build TCR beta libraries. MiXCR, applied by TCRdb to the multiplex PCR reads, yields one record per CDR3 protein. The sample lists fewer than 550,000 distinct CDR3 sequences, roughly a fifth occurring once. Time point denoted: persistent/refractory GD, antithyroid drugs over 5 years with positive TRAb. There was RNA extracted from PBMCs, and the TCR library was made from it. This sample comprised peripheral blood mononuclear cells (PBMCs), obtained when the disease was refractory, from a patient treated with antithyroid drugs. These receptor sequences come from a female donor with Graves disease.

This clonotype is a singleton in its sample. This may be a read error: a much more frequent sequence differs by one nucleotide. This chain uses TRBV6-1 with TRBJ2-7; D possibly matches TRBD1 or TRBD2 (5 bases each). The CDR3 is 14 amino acids. CDR1 is MNHNS, CDR2 SASEGT, per germline. The CDR3 loop reads CTSSPTGPSRGQYF. In DNA, the CDR3 is TGTACCAGCAGTCCAACGGGACCCTCTCGGGGGCAGTACTTC.

This clonotype was seen ten or more times. The V gene is TRBV28, the J gene TRBJ1-5; D is ambiguous. The V end was cut by 5 bases, the J end by 4 bases, with 15 bases between. The CDR3 loop spans 15 amino acids. From germline, CDR1 is MDHEN and CDR2 SYDVKM. CDR3 loop: CASSIGSRTNQPQHF. CDR3 DNA: TGTGCCAGCAGTATTGGGTCCAGGACGAATCAGCCCCAGCATTTT.

This clonotype was detected ten times or more. Here the CDR3 DNA reads TGTGCCAGCAGTTCAGGGGGTCTGGATCAGCCCCAGCATTTT. As protein: CASSSGGLDQPQHF. The chain has TRBV27 and TRBJ1-5; 7 nucleotides agree with TRBD1. Germline V CDR1 and CDR2: MNHEY, SMNVEV (reference sequence). CDR3 length: 14 residues. J lost 5 bases, V lost 4 bases, and 5 bases had no gene match.

This clonotype has just one count. The genes are TRBV6-5 and TRBJ2-2, with a weak D call TRBD2 (7 bases). The V and J ends lost 4 bases and 6 bases respectively, with 24 bases between them. The CDR3 totals 18 residues. The V gene's germline CDR1 is MNHEY and CDR2 SVGAGI. The CDR3 protein is CASSFIPIGGALAGELFF. CDR3 in DNA: TGTGCCAGCAGTTTTATTCCTATTGGGGGGGCCCTGGCCGGGGAGCTGTTTTTT.

This clonotype was detected ten times or more. The chain combines TRBV11-2 with TRBJ2-5, with TRBD1 identical over 8 bases. The CDR3 is made up of 16 amino acids. The ends lost 1 base at V and 1 base at J; junction bases unmatched: 5. Germline V gene lookup returns CDR1 SGHAT and CDR2 FQNNGV. The CDR3 DNA follows: TGTGCCAGCAGCTTAGTGCCTGGACAGGGCCAAGAGACCCAGTACTTC. The encoded protein is CASSLVPGQGQETQYF.

This clonotype has at least ten counts. The chain links TRBV6-1 to TRBJ1-5; 10 nucleotides match TRBD1. CDR1 is MNHNS and CDR2 is SASEGT in the germline V gene. The CDR3 runs 16 residues. The V and J ends lost 6 bases and 5 bases, in that order; junction bases with no gene match: 10. The CDR3 sequence: CASRAGTGEIDQPQHF. In DNA, the CDR3 is TGTGCCAGCAGGGCGGGGACAGGGGAGATCGATCAGCCCCAGCATTTT.

This clonotype was seen only a few times. The chain is built from TRBV6-1 and TRBJ1-1; D possibly corresponds to TRBD1 (5 bases). Looked up from germline, CDR1 is MNHNS and CDR2 is SASEGT. V was shortened by 2 bases and J by 7 bases, with 17 bases between the two germline ends. This CDR3 spans 15 amino acids. The CDR3 DNA is TGTGCCAGCAGTGAAAAACAGGCCGCTCGGGTTGAAGCTTTCTTT. Translation: CASSEKQAARVEAFF.

This clonotype came up once. The conserved phenylalanine or tryptophan normally closing the CDR3 is absent here, so this likely arose from a read error. The chain joins TRBV19 to TRBJ1-1; tentative D call: TRBD1 (5 bases). The V gene lost 2 bases and the J gene lost 0 bases, with 16 bases spanning the gap. The CDR3 is made up of 17 amino acids. Germline V gene lookup returns CDR1 LNHDA and CDR2 SQIVND (reference sequence). CDR3 amino acids: CASSIRQGASLNTEAFL. CDR3 nucleotides: TGTGCCAGTAGTATACGGCAGGGAGCCTCCTTGAACACTGAAGCTTTCCTT.

This clonotype was seen at least ten times. The chain has TRBV28 and TRBJ2-7; 8 bases are shared with TRBD1. V dropped 4 bases and J dropped 4; count of bases not matched to a gene: 9. The CDR3 is 15 amino acids. Germline V gives CDR1 MDHEN, CDR2 SYDVKM. The CDR3 is CASSSPGQGPYEQYF. The CDR3 DNA reads TGTGCCAGCAGTTCCCCCGGACAGGGACCTTACGAGCAGTACTTC.

The rearrangement uses TRBV3-1 and TRBJ1-6; D possibly corresponds to TRBD1 (5 bases). V dropped 6 bases and J dropped 8 bases, with 11 bases sitting between them. The germline V gene has CDR1 LGHDT and CDR2 YNNKEL (reference sequence). This CDR3 region has 13 residues. The CDR3 loop is CASRGDGDSPLHF. The CDR3 DNA sequence: TGTGCCAGCAGAGGGGACGGGGATTCACCCCTCCACTTT.

This clonotype came up many times. The chain couples TRBV28 to TRBJ1-5; D ambiguous. The CDR3 contains 15 residues. V was cut by 2 bases and J by 4 bases, with 12 bases left in between. Germline V CDR1 and CDR2: MDHEN, SYDVKM. Here the CDR3 reads CASSLPPLGNQPQHF. The CDR3 nucleotides read TGTGCCAGCAGTTTACCCCCCTTGGGGAATCAGCCCCAGCATTTT.

This clonotype was counted many times. Here the CDR3 DNA reads TGTGCCAGCAGTTTACCGAGGATGGGCTATGGCTACACCTTC. Protein product: CASSLPRMGYGYTF. The V and J genes are TRBV28 and TRBJ1-2; D is ambiguous. Trimming took 2 bases from V and 4 from J, leaving 11 bases between them. CDR1 and CDR2 from the germline V gene are MDHEN and SYDVKM. The CDR3 is made up of 14 amino acids.

Many counts were recorded for this clonotype. J is TRBJ2-7 and V is TRBV6-1; D perhaps matches TRBD1 (5 bases). The CDR3 length is 17 residues. The V and J ends lost 5 bases and 2 bases respectively, with 22 bases between them. Germline assignment: CDR1 MNHNS and CDR2 SASEGT. CDR3 DNA: TGTGCCAGCAGTAAACTACTTCTGGGGCGGCCCACCTACGAGCAGTACTTC. It specifies CASSKLLLGRPTYEQYF.

Concerning this clonotype: A much larger clone lies a single base off, so this may be a read error. This chain connects TRBV11-2 to TRBJ2-4; D is perhaps TRBD1 (6 bases). This CDR3 has 15 amino acids. Germline CDR1 is SGHAT and CDR2 is FQNNGV. CDR3 amino acids: CASSGYRVLRNILYF. DNA of the CDR3: TGTGCCAGCAGCGGCTACAGGGTGTTGCGGAACATTCTGTACTTC.

The table lists this clonotype with many counts. The chain joins TRBV7-8 to TRBJ2-7; 8 positions agree with TRBD1. The CDR3 spans 15 residues. The junction had 5 bases not matched to a gene; V was cut back by 0 bases and J by 4 bases. CDR1 and CDR2 (germline): SGHVS, FQNEAQ. CDR3 in amino acids: CASSLAAQGAYEQYF. The CDR3 coding sequence is TGTGCCAGCAGCTTAGCAGCGCAGGGGGCTTACGAGCAGTACTTC.

About this clonotype: A read error is the likely source, as a far larger clone sits one nucleotide away. The chain has TRBV12-3 or TRBV12-4 and TRBJ2-5; TRBD1 matches at 7 bases. V dropped 5 bases and J dropped 5; count of bases not matched to a gene: 5. The CDR3 consists of 13 residues. CDR3 DNA: TGTGCCAGCAGTGGACAGGTTACGGAGACCCAGTACTTC. Translation gives CASSGQVTETQYF.

Many counts were recorded for this clonotype. The rearrangement uses TRBV6-6 and TRBJ2-7, with 10 bases that match TRBD2. CDR3 length: 16 amino acids. The trim removed 0 bases at V and 3 bases at J, leaving 5 bases unmatched. Germline CDR1 is MNHNY and CDR2 is SVGAGI (reference sequence). CDR3 nucleotide sequence: TGTGCCAGCAGTTACTCGTCCCTAGCGGGGGACTACGAGCAGTACTTC. It encodes CASSYSSLAGDYEQYF.

For this clonotype: Its ends do not fully match the called genes, so a read error is possible. This chain connects TRBV15 to TRBJ1-5; D unresolved. CDR3 size: 12 residues. Germline values: CDR1 LNHNV, CDR2 YYDKDF (reference sequence). The CDR3 DNA reads TGTGCTACCAGCAGAGATTATCAGCCCCAGCATTTT. It specifies CATSRDYQPQHF.

This clonotype was counted ten times or more. The chain carries TRBV28 and TRBJ2-2; the D call may be TRBD1 or TRBD2 (5 bases each). Trimming stripped 4 bases from V and 6 bases from J, with 18 bases between. This CDR3 region has 16 residues. The germline gives CDR1 MDHEN, CDR2 SYDVKM. In DNA, the CDR3 is TGTGCCAGCAGTTCGCGGGTTTCGCAGGGAGCCGGGGAGCTGTTTTTT. Its protein is CASSSRVSQGAGELFF.

The rearrangement links TRBV2 to TRBJ2-2; D gene ambiguous. Germline V gene sequence: CDR1 SNHLY, CDR2 FYNNEI. V lost 6 bases and J lost 1, with 9 bases in between. This CDR3 has 14 amino acids. CDR3 loop: CASSVSLNTGELFF. The CDR3 region has the DNA TGTGCCAGCAGCGTTTCGTTGAACACCGGGGAGCTGTTTTTT.

The sample holds a few counts of this clonotype. CDR3 nucleotides: TGTGCCAGCAGCTCCGACTCAGGACAGGGCCCCTATAGCAATCAGCCCCAGCATTTT. It yields the protein CASSSDSGQGPYSNQPQHF. The J gene is TRBJ1-5, the V gene TRBV5-8, with TRBD1 identical over 8 bases. The CDR3 is 19 residues long. CDR1 and CDR2 (germline): SGHTS, YDEGEE. Losses at the gene ends were 3 bases for V and 0 bases for J; bases not matched to a gene: 14.

The chain employs TRBV12-3 or TRBV12-4 and TRBJ2-3, with 8 bases identical to TRBD1. The CDR3 spans 18 residues. V dropped 8 bases and J dropped 3; count of bases not matched to a gene: 19. Here the CDR3 reads CASPPLVGAGGETDTQYF. CDR3 sequence (DNA): TGTGCCAGCCCCCCCCTGGTCGGGGCAGGGGGCGAGACAGATACGCAGTATTTT.

This rearrangement joins TRBV7-9 to TRBJ2-5; D uncertain. Between the trimmed V and J ends, which lost 3 bases and 5 bases, there was a span of 10 bases. Germline CDR1 is SEHNR and CDR2 is FQNEAQ (reference sequence). The CDR3 is made up of 13 amino acids. The CDR3 protein is CASSFEPQETQYF. CDR3 DNA sequence: TGTGCCAGCAGCTTCGAACCCCAGGAGACCCAGTACTTC.

The DNA for the CDR3 is TGTGCCAGCAGTGAAGAGGGGACCGGGGTTTCACCCCTCCACTTT. The encoded protein is CASSEEGTGVSPLHF. The rearrangement joins TRBV6-1 to TRBJ1-6, with TRBD1 as a possible D gene (5 bases). The V gene lost 1 base and the J gene lost 9 bases, with 13 bases spanning the gap. CDR1 is MNHNS, CDR2 SASEGT, per germline. The CDR3 is 15 amino acids.

The CDR3 bases are TGTGCCAGCAGCTTGACTAGCGGGGCCAACACCGGGGAGCTGTTTTTT. Protein product: CASSLTSGANTGELFF. V usage is TRBV13 and J usage is TRBJ2-2; TRBD2 matches at 11 bases. Germline V CDR1 and CDR2: PRHDT, FYEKMQ (reference sequence). The J segment lost 2 bases and the V segment lost 3 bases, leaving 2 bases of the junction unmatched. The CDR3 runs 16 residues.

V usage is TRBV28 and J usage is TRBJ2-1, with 14 bases that match TRBD2. CDR3 length: 20 amino acids. Trimming took 6 bases from V and 4 from J; bases not matched to a gene: 17. CDR1 MDHEN and CDR2 SYDVKM come from the germline V gene. This CDR3 reads CASSSPPGTSGSSSYNEQFF. The CDR3, as DNA: TGTGCCAGCAGCTCTCCTCCCGGGACTAGCGGGAGTTCGTCGTACAATGAGCAGTTCTTC.

A remark on this clonotype: A much larger clone lies a single base off, so this may be a read error. The J gene is TRBJ1-2, the V gene TRBV12-3 or TRBV12-4; tentatively, D is TRBD1 (6 bases). The V end was cut by 1 base, the J end by 7 bases, with 13 bases between. There are 14 residues in the CDR3. The CDR3 DNA reads as TGTGCCAGCAGTTTAGGGGGGGCCTTCTGTGGCTACACCTTC. Amino acid sequence: CASSLGGAFCGYTF.

The V and J genes are TRBV6-2 or TRBV6-3 and TRBJ2-2, with TRBD1 matching 7 bases. Germline V gene lookup returns CDR1 MNHEY and CDR2 SVGEGT. The CDR3 has 15 residues. The ends lost 6 bases at V and 3 bases at J; junction bases unmatched: 7. As DNA, the CDR3 is TGTGCCAGCAGCCCCACACAGGGGTACACCGGGGAGCTGTTTTTT. Translation: CASSPTQGYTGELFF.

The table lists this clonotype with many counts. This chain links TRBV2 with TRBJ2-7, with a tentative D call TRBD2 (6 bases). Germline V gene lookup returns CDR1 SNHLY and CDR2 FYNNEI. The ends were cut back, 11 bases at V and 12 bases at J, with 20 bases in the middle. The CDR3 covers 11 residues. Here the CDR3 DNA reads TGTGCCGACCAAACCTTCTCGGGGGTGTACTTC. Protein sequence: CADQTFSGVYF. Drawing the rest from reference TRBV2 and TRBJ2-7, the complete variable domain is EPEVTQTPSHQVTQMGQEVILRCVPISNHLYFYWYRQILGQKVEFLVSFYNNEISEKSEIFDDQFSVERPDGSNFTLKIRSTKLEDSAMYFCADQTFSGVYFGPGTRLTVT.

This clonotype was seen many times. CDR3 DNA: TGTGCCAGCTCCAAGGGGCGGGATACTGAAGCTTTCTTT. Translating gives CASSKGRDTEAFF. The V and J genes are TRBV6-1 and TRBJ1-1; D possibly corresponds to TRBD1 (5 bases). The CDR3 loop spans 13 amino acids. Germline loops: CDR1 MNHNS, CDR2 SASEGT. V lost 8 bases, J lost 5 bases, and 15 bases lay in between.

This clonotype has a count of ten or more. V usage is TRBV27 and J usage is TRBJ1-1; D unclear. Trimming stripped 6 bases from V and 0 bases from J, with 11 bases between. Germline V lookup: CDR1 MNHEY, CDR2 SMNVEV (reference sequence). This CDR3 has 14 residues. This chain's CDR3 is CASSHRSLNTEAFF. Written as DNA, the CDR3 is TGTGCCAGCAGCCACCGGAGTCTGAACACTGAAGCTTTCTTT.